This paragraph reports one T cell receptor beta chain. Its antigen is unidentified. TCRdb keeps only in-frame clones here, not all; method: immunoSEQ multiplex PCR. The top ten hold around 1.5% of the sample, which has about 57,000 clones, around nine tenths seen once. CDR1 is MDHEN and CDR2 is SYDVKM in the germline V gene. Germline trimming cut 8 bases from V and 1 base from J; bases unmatched to any gene: 7. The CDR3 consists of 14 residues. This entry belongs to a study of graft-versus-host responses after intestinal transplantation. Study overall: For around three years after anti-thymocyte globulin induction, all recipients took tacrolimus and steroids. Study-level results: Investigators detected GvH clones in recipient marrow, with some emerging earlier in ileum or blood. Early post-transplant falls in HvG clones accompanied the peak levels of circulating GvH clones.

The chain employs TRBV28 and TRBJ1-1, with 7 bases identical to TRBD1. The TCR sequence derives from a human patient who received an intestinal transplant, so some T cells may come from the graft donor. The starting material was PBMCs, obtained 26 days after transplant. The CDR3 sequence: CASSPPGGNTEAFF. In DNA form, the CDR3 reads TGTGCCAGCTCCCCGCCAGGGGGGAACACTGAAGCTTTCTTT.